This T cell receptor (beta chain) was sequenced for a study of blood T cell repertoires in COVID-19. Across the whole study: The samples span acute and convalescent COVID-19 from the United States, Italy and Spain. The analysed material was cDNA or gDNA that came from T cells, B-cell-depleted T cells, or PBMCs.

In the source study's methods: By means of reference gene primer amplification, nucleated cell counts were estimated. Clones were read by immunoSEQ multiplex PCR, and TCRdb kept only the in-frame ones, dropping some. V, J and clone size derive from that table, while D and trimming were established from the DNA sequence. Of a few hundred thousand clones in the sample, 80% to 90% were seen once. The ends were cut back, 2 bases at V and 6 bases at J, with 14 bases in the middle. CDR3 size: 13 residues. Germline CDR1 reads GTSNPN; CDR2 reads SVGIG (reference sequence). Sequences were obtained from peripheral blood. This TCR was sampled from a woman in her 70s with acute or convalescent COVID-19. The chain uses TRBV30 and TRBJ2-7; D unclear. In DNA form, the CDR3 reads TGTGCCTGGAGTTCGCCTGCCACGGGCGAGCAGTACTTC. Its protein is CAWSSPATGEQYF.